These T cell receptor beta chains were read from a single sample in a study of T cell responses to AZD1222 COVID-19 vaccine. Assay: immunoSEQ multiplex PCR; the TCRdb copy retains only in-frame clones and omits some. The sample includes over 110,000 clones, 85% to 95% seen only once; the top ten take approximately 2.6%. Sample: peripheral blood, taken on day 0 of AZD1222 vaccination. The receptors originated from an adult in good health. Both conserved end residues are part of each CDR3. Some rows have no size entry. The others give once, few or many, or a class for an expanded clone.

V gene	clone size	J gene	CDR3 protein
TRBV18	-	TRBJ1-5	CASSPLGGNQPQHF
TRBV5-8	few	TRBJ1-5	CASSFGNGPGVPQHF
TRBV10-3	-	TRBJ1-1	CAISDPGPSGDTEAFF
TRBV5-1	-	TRBJ2-1	CASSLEGSYNEQFF
TRBV27	-	TRBJ2-3	CASSLDSAGTDTQYF
TRBV6-5	-	TRBJ1-2	CASSLVRYGYTF
TRBV9	-	TRBJ1-3	CASSGQGTEKPIYF
TRBV6-5	-	TRBJ2-6	CASRNRGLGANVLTF
TRBV7-2	once	TRBJ1-3	CASILNPGAGGNTIYF
TRBV28	-	TRBJ2-1	CASRIGMSGQFF
TRBV7-8	-	TRBJ2-2	CASSLVGDTTGELFF
TRBV4-1	-	TRBJ2-7	CASSTLAGRYEQYF
TRBV12-5	-	TRBJ1-3	CASAQGWGYGNTIYF
TRBV9	-	TRBJ2-7	CASSASGAGNEQYF
TRBV28	-	TRBJ1-6	CASSLGGVHSLSPLHF
TRBV30	-	TRBJ1-1	CAWSVRSLEAFF
TRBV4-2	-	TRBJ1-1	CASSQGRGFMNTEAFF
TRBV9	-	TRBJ1-2	CASSVSQVNYGYTF
TRBV7-3	-	TRBJ1-5	CASSLNGGPQHF
TRBV11-2	-	TRBJ1-1	CASSAMNTEAFF
TRBV12-5	-	TRBJ1-2	CASGYREQDYGYTF
TRBV7-8	-	TRBJ2-3	CASSSPGTDTQYF
TRBV10-3	-	TRBJ1-3	CAISESGSPNTIYF
TRBV25-1	-	TRBJ2-7	CASSDPDTEYYEQYF
TRBV12-5	once	TRBJ2-5	CASAPRTGSGWGETQYF
TRBV5-1	-	TRBJ2-1	CASRPGLDNEQFF
TRBV6-4	-	TRBJ2-3	CASKRDPTDTQYF
TRBV6-5	-	TRBJ2-2	CASSTDITGELFF
TRBV5-1	-	TRBJ1-1	CASSTGTLGAEAFF
TRBV7-2	-	TRBJ2-1	CASSSGQARSYNEQFF
TRBV6-5	-	TRBJ1-4	CASRRTSVLDEKLFF
TRBV4-1	-	TRBJ1-6	CASSQTETSDSPLHF
TRBV24-1	-	TRBJ2-1	CATSDASVGEQFF
TRBV4-3	-	TRBJ1-1	CASSQDAGRGNTEAFF
TRBV3-1/TRBV3-2	-	TRBJ2-3	CASSQGLGTQYF
TRBV27	-	TRBJ2-1	CASSIYAGGPYNEQFF